These 5 T cell receptor beta chains were sequenced from one sample in a study of blood T cell repertoires in COVID-19. Here immunoSEQ multiplex PCR was the method, and the copy in TCRdb shows in-frame clones only, minus some. The data contain a few hundred thousand clones, roughly nine tenths of them seen just once; the ten biggest clones take up over 6%. What was sequenced was PBMCs or T cells enriched from blood (not recorded which). The receptors originated from a woman between 35 and 50 years old who had recovered from COVID-19.

The chain couples TRBV6-5 to TRBJ2-7; D is undetermined. V dropped 5 bases and J dropped 2 bases, with 13 bases sitting between them. CDR1 and CDR2 from the germline V gene are MNHEY and SVGAGI. The CDR3 consists of 14 residues. CDR3 residues: CASSLPVEPYEQYF. DNA of the CDR3: TGTGCCAGCAGTCTTCCCGTGGAGCCCTACGAGCAGTACTTC.

This clone was found once. The J gene is TRBJ2-1, the V gene TRBV2; D call uncertain. The CDR3 extends over 14 amino acids. The germline gives CDR1 SNHLY, CDR2 FYNNEI. V was cut by 10 bases and J by 2 bases, with 15 bases left in between. The CDR3 coding sequence is TGTGCCACCTTTCAGAGGCCGCCCTACAATGAGCAGTTCTTC. Translation gives CATFQRPPYNEQFF.

This clone was detected a few times. The chain uses TRBV19 and TRBJ1-2; 12 bases are a match to TRBD1. This CDR3 is 12 amino acids long. Germline lookup yields CDR1 LNHDA and CDR2 SQIVND (reference sequence). The J segment lost 7 bases and the V segment lost 8 bases, leaving 2 bases of the junction unmatched. The CDR3 DNA is TGTGCCAGTGGGACAGGGGGCTTTGGCTACACCTTC. It yields the protein CASGTGGFGYTF.

The chain recombines TRBV7-2 with TRBJ2-3, with D possibly being TRBD2 (5 bases). The CDR3 loop spans 15 amino acids. CDR1 and CDR2 from the germline V gene are SGHTA and FQGNSA. V lost 0 bases and J 6 bases, leaving 13 bases between the germline ends. Here the CDR3 DNA reads TGTGCCAGCAGCTTAGCTCCCCAGCCGGGGGATACGCAGTATTTT. Its translation: CASSLAPQPGDTQYF.

The V call is TRBV10-2, the J call TRBJ1-4, with 7 bases that match TRBD1. Trimming took 5 bases from V and 8 from J; bases not matched to a gene: 8. Germline CDR1 and CDR2: WSHSY and SAAADI. The CDR3 runs to 14 residues. CDR3 region: CASSYDREDEKLFF. CDR3 nucleotide sequence: TGCGCCAGCAGTTACGACAGGGAAGACGAAAAACTGTTTTTT.